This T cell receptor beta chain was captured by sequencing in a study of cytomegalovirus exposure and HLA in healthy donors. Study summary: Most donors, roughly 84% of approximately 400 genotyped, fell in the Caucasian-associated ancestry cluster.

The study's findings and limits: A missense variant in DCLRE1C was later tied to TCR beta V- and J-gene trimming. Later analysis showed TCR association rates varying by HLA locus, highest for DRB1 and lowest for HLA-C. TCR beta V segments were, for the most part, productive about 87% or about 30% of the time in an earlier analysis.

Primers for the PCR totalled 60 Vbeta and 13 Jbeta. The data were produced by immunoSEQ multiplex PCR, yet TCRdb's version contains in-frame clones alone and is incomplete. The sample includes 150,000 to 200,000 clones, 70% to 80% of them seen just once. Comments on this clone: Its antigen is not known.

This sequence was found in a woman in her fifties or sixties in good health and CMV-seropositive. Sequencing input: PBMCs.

CDR3 DNA: TGTGCCAGCAATATCCAGGTTGCCTACGAGCAGTACTTC. Its protein is CASNIQVAYEQYF. The J gene is TRBJ2-7, the V gene TRBV6-1; D unclear. Germline loops: CDR1 MNHNS, CDR2 SASEGT. V lost 7 bases and J lost 2, with 12 bases in between. The CDR3 covers 13 residues.